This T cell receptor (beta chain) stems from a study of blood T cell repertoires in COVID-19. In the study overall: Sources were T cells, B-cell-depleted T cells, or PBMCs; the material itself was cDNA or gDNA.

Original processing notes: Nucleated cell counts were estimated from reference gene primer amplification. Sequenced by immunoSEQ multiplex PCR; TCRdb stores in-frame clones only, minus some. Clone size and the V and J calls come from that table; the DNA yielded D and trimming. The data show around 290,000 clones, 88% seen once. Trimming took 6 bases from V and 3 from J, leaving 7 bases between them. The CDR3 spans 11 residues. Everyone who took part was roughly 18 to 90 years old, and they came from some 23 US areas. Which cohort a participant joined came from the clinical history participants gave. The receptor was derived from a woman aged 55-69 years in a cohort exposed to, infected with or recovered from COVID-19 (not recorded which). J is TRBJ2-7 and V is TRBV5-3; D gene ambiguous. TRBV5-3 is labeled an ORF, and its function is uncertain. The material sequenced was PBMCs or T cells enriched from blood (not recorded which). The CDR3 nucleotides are TGTGCCAGAATCAGAAACTACGAGCAGTACTTC. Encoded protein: CARIRNYEQYF.